This TCR beta chain was sequenced during a study of blood T cell repertoires in COVID-19. Overall study: Researchers got acute and convalescent COVID-19 samples from the United States, Italy and Spain. T cells, B-cell-depleted T cells, or PBMCs supplied cDNA or gDNA.

The CDR3 consists of 15 residues. V was trimmed by 0 bases and J by 0 bases, leaving 6 bases between them. CDR1 and CDR2 from the germline V gene are SGHRS and YFSETQ. Original analysis: By means of reference gene primer amplification, nucleated cell counts were estimated. The table came from immunoSEQ multiplex PCR; TCRdb's copy has only in-frame clones and leaves some out. That table furnishes V, J and clone size, whereas the DNA furnished D and trimming. Of about 100,000 clones in the sample, about 89% were seen once. The material sequenced was peripheral blood. The sequence derives from a woman aged 25 to 39 with acute or convalescent COVID-19. The chain combines TRBV5-1 with TRBJ2-2; D might be TRBD1 (5 bases). DNA for the CDR3: TGCGCCAGCAGCTTGGGACAGACGAACACCGGGGAGCTGTTTTTT. This sequence encodes CASSLGQTNTGELFF.